A single sample is the source of the 30 T cell receptor beta chains below, sequenced in a study of T cell responses to AZD1222 COVID-19 vaccine. Only in-frame clones appear in the TCRdb table, and some are missing; sequencing was by immunoSEQ multiplex PCR. The table includes more than 100,000 clones, roughly 91% detected once. This specimen was peripheral blood, taken on day 0 of AZD1222 vaccination. Receptors originate from an adult in good health.

The CDR3 reads CASSSYGVLAKETQYF. CDR3 DNA sequence: TGTGCCAGCAGCTCGTACGGCGTACTAGCGAAAGAGACCCAGTACTTC. The chain is built from TRBV5-6 and TRBJ2-5, with 7 bases matching TRBD2. J lost 3 bases, V lost 3 bases, and 11 bases had no gene match. The CDR3 spans 16 residues. Germline loops: CDR1 SGHDT, CDR2 YYEEEE.

The gene calls are TRBV7-8 and TRBJ1-4, with D tentatively TRBD1 (6 bases). The V gene's germline CDR1 is SGHVS and CDR2 FQNEAQ. The CDR3 runs 17 residues. Trimming removed 5 bases from V and 5 bases from J, with 21 bases in between. CDR3 nucleotides: TGTGCCAGCAGCCCACGGTTGTCGGGACACTCGAATGAAAAACTGTTTTTT. This translates into CASSPRLSGHSNEKLFF.

The genes are TRBV7-8 and TRBJ1-2; 8 positions agree with TRBD1. Germline CDR1 is SGHVS and CDR2 is FQNEAQ. The CDR3 loop spans 13 amino acids. V dropped 5 bases and J dropped 7; count of bases not matched to a gene: 6. CDR3 loop: CASSPRTGFGYTF. The DNA for the CDR3 is TGTGCCAGCAGCCCTAGGACAGGGTTTGGCTACACCTTC.

The V and J genes are TRBV7-2 and TRBJ2-3; D gene uncertain. Trimming removed 4 bases from V and 6 bases from J, with 8 bases in between. Per the germline V gene, CDR1 is SGHTA and CDR2 is FQGNSA. This CDR3 contains 12 residues. In DNA form, the CDR3 reads TGTGCCAGCAGCTGGAACGGGGATACGCAGTATTTT. Its translation: CASSWNGDTQYF.

This clone has a single count. The rearrangement joins TRBV5-1 to TRBJ1-6; 7 bases fit TRBD1. Trimming cost V 0 bases and J 12 bases; bases outside gene matches: 9. The germline gives CDR1 SGHRS, CDR2 YFSETQ. There are 15 residues in the CDR3. The CDR3 nucleotides read TGCGCCAGCAGCTTGGACGGGACAGTAGAAAGACCCCTCCACTTT. It translates to CASSLDGTVERPLHF.

The chain joins TRBV24-1 to TRBJ2-1; the D gene is possibly TRBD2 (5 bases). This CDR3 has 16 residues. Trimming removed 0 bases from V and 6 bases from J, with 14 bases in between. The germline V gene encodes CDR1 KGHDR and CDR2 SFDVKD. The CDR3 sequence: CATSDLGHSGLNEQFF. In nucleotides, the CDR3 is TGTGCCACCAGTGATTTGGGGCACAGCGGTCTCAATGAGCAGTTCTTC.

This sequence joins TRBV4-1 and TRBJ1-2; D is ambiguous. Trimming removed 4 bases from V and 4 bases from J, with 13 bases in between. Germline CDR1 MGHRA, CDR2 YSYEKL. The CDR3 is made up of 14 amino acids. The CDR3 is CASSPGIPVYGYTF. The CDR3 DNA is TGCGCCAGCAGCCCCGGGATCCCTGTCTATGGCTACACCTTC.

The chain joins TRBV14 to TRBJ1-2; 7 bases are shared with TRBD1. Germline CDR1 and CDR2: SGHDN and FVKESK. V lost 3 bases and J lost 4; bases outside the gene matches: 8. This CDR3 comprises 15 residues. This CDR3 is CASSQGTGDAYGYTF. CDR3 DNA sequence: TGTGCCAGCAGCCAGGGAACAGGGGATGCCTATGGCTACACCTTC.

The rearrangement joins TRBV7-9 to TRBJ2-2, with 9 bases fitting TRBD2. The CDR3 totals 15 residues. The junction had 5 bases not matched to a gene; V was cut back by 4 bases and J by 5 bases. CDR1 is SEHNR, CDR2 FQNEAQ, per germline (reference sequence). The CDR3 reads CASSSGLARTGELFF. CDR3 DNA sequence: TGTGCCAGCAGCTCGGGACTAGCCCGGACCGGGGAGCTGTTTTTT.

The chain combines TRBV27 with TRBJ1-5; D ambiguous. V lost 0 bases to trimming and J lost 7 bases, with 10 bases between them. The germline gives CDR1 MNHEY, CDR2 SMNVEV (reference sequence). The length of the CDR3 is 14 residues. CDR3 nucleotide sequence: TGTGCCAGCAGTTTATCTGGGGAGGCGCAGCCCCAGCATTTT. This codes for CASSLSGEAQPQHF.

This rearrangement joins TRBV11-2 to TRBJ1-1; no firm D call. V was clipped by 0 bases and J by 2 bases, with 4 bases between them. Germline CDR1 is SGHAT and CDR2 is FQNNGV. CDR3 length equals 13 residues. CDR3 nucleotide sequence: TGTGCCAGCAGCTTAGATCTCAACACTGAAGCTTTCTTT. Translating gives CASSLDLNTEAFF.

This clone showed up just once. The chain's CDR3 is CASSLTTGPFYGYTF. The CDR3 DNA is TGTGCCAGCAGCCTAACGACAGGGCCCTTCTATGGCTACACCTTC. V is TRBV7-9 and J is TRBJ1-2, with TRBD1 identical over 7 bases. Germline V lookup: CDR1 SEHNR, CDR2 FQNEAQ (reference sequence). The length of the CDR3 is 15 residues. The V segment lost 5 bases and the J segment 4 bases; nucleotides outside the gene matches: 10.

The chain has TRBV7-8 and TRBJ2-7; 8 bases align to TRBD1. The germline V gene has CDR1 SGHVS and CDR2 FQNEAQ. The CDR3 has 17 amino acids. The V and J ends lost 4 bases and 6 bases, in that order; junction bases with no gene match: 17. The CDR3 DNA is TGTGCCAGCAGCTCCCCCGTGGGCAGGGGGCTTATCGGCGAGCAGTACTTC. Protein sequence: CASSSPVGRGLIGEQYF.

J is TRBJ1-2 and V is TRBV7-9; D is undetermined. The CDR3 is 13 amino acids. V was shortened by 1 base and J by 5 bases, with 8 bases between the two germline ends. Germline CDR1 reads SEHNR; CDR2 reads FQNEAQ (reference sequence). CDR3 nucleotide sequence: TGTGCCAGCAGCTTAGTGCCTGATTATGGCTACACCTTC. Translating gives CASSLVPDYGYTF.

This chain uses TRBV5-5 with TRBJ2-7, with 8 bases identical to TRBD1. The CDR3 sequence is 16 residues long. Germline CDR1 SGHKS, CDR2 YYEKEE (reference sequence). The J segment lost 2 bases and the V segment lost 0 bases, leaving 7 bases of the junction unmatched. Here the CDR3 reads CASSLAGTGTTYEQYF. The DNA of the CDR3 is TGTGCCAGCAGCTTGGCCGGGACAGGCACCACCTACGAGCAGTACTTC. The full variable domain, its missing parts supplied by reference TRBV5-5 and TRBJ2-7, is DAGVTQSPTHLIKTRGQQVTLRCSPISGHKSVSWYQQVLGQGPQFIFQYYEKEERGRGNFPDRFSARQFPNYSSELNVNALLLGDSALYLCASSLAGTGTTYEQYFGPGTRLTVT.

This clone appeared once. V gene TRBV30 combines with J gene TRBJ1-5; D is possibly TRBD1 (6 bases). This CDR3 spans 14 amino acids. The germline CDR1 and CDR2 sequences are GTSNPN and SVGIG (reference sequence). The V and J ends lost 3 bases and 5 bases respectively, with 14 bases between them. The CDR3 here is CAWSPAQGYQPQHF. CDR3 in DNA: TGTGCCTGGAGCCCCGCACAGGGCTATCAGCCCCAGCATTTT.

The chain uses TRBV5-1 and TRBJ1-1, with TRBD1 matching 8 bases. The J segment lost 4 bases and the V segment lost 7 bases, leaving 6 bases of the junction unmatched. CDR3 length equals 13 residues. The germline V gene has CDR1 SGHRS and CDR2 YFSETQ. The CDR3 protein is CASGTGGLTEAFF. The DNA of the CDR3 is TGCGCCAGCGGCACAGGGGGTCTCACTGAAGCTTTCTTT. Looking up the rest from reference TRBV5-1 and TRBJ1-1 gives the full variable domain: KAGVTQTPRYLIKTRGQQVTLSCSPISGHRSVSWYQQTPGQGLQFLFEYFSETQRNKGNFPGRFSGRQFSNSRSEMNVSTLELGDSALYLCASGTGGLTEAFFGQGTRLTVV.

The chain carries TRBV6-1 and TRBJ2-7; 7 nucleotides align to TRBD1. Germline CDR1 is MNHNS and CDR2 is SASEGT. The CDR3 length is 15 residues. Germline trimming cut 3 bases from V and 0 bases from J; bases unmatched to any gene: 5. The CDR3 DNA follows: TGTGCCAGCAGTGAGAACAGGGGATCCTCCTACGAGCAGTACTTC. Protein sequence: CASSENRGSSYEQYF.

The rearrangement joins TRBV30 to TRBJ1-2; 9 bases map to TRBD1. The length of the CDR3 is 16 residues. The V and J ends lost 0 bases and 2 bases, in that order; junction bases with no gene match: 7. Germline lookup yields CDR1 GTSNPN and CDR2 SVGIG (reference sequence). The CDR3 spells CAWSVHPGQGNYGYTF. In nucleotides, the CDR3 is TGTGCCTGGAGTGTACACCCGGGACAGGGAAACTATGGCTACACCTTC.

This chain uses TRBV29-1 with TRBJ2-7; 7 positions agree with TRBD1. CDR1 SQVTM and CDR2 ANQGSEA come from the germline V gene. The trim removed 6 bases at V and 0 bases at J, leaving 8 bases unmatched. This CDR3 is 14 amino acids long. The DNA of the CDR3 is TGCAGCGTGAGACAGGGCCCCAGCTCCTACGAGCAGTACTTC. It encodes CSVRQGPSSYEQYF.

In this sample, this clone turned up a few times. The J gene is TRBJ1-2, the V gene TRBV27; TRBD1 is a possible D gene (6 bases). With 4 bases removed from V and 4 bases from J, the gap between germline ends came to 22 bases. CDR1 and CDR2 from the germline V gene are MNHEY and SMNVEV (reference sequence). The CDR3 is 17 residues long. The CDR3 protein is CASSSTSRLTGVYGYTF. The CDR3 region has the DNA TGTGCCAGCAGTTCTACATCTCGACTGACAGGAGTCTATGGCTACACCTTC.

The chain's CDR3 is CASSLGGRADTQYF. The DNA of the CDR3 is TGTGCCAGCAGTCTGGGAGGCAGGGCAGATACGCAGTATTTT. The V and J genes are TRBV2 and TRBJ2-3; maybe TRBD2 (6 bases). Trimming shortened V by 5 bases and J by 4 bases, and 13 bases separated the two germline ends. The CDR3 has 14 residues. Germline lookup yields CDR1 SNHLY and CDR2 FYNNEI.

The chain is built from TRBV10-1 and TRBJ1-3; D uncertain. The CDR3 is 16 residues long. Trimming took off 0 bases at V and 0 bases at J, with 9 bases between the two ends. Germline-derived CDR1 and CDR2 are WNHNN and SYGVQD (reference sequence). This CDR3 reads CASSESGKSSGNTIYF. CDR3 DNA sequence: TGCGCCAGCAGTGAGTCGGGGAAAAGCTCTGGAAACACCATATATTTT.

V usage is TRBV7-2 and J usage is TRBJ2-7; TRBD2 aligns across 7 bases. The J segment lost 2 bases and the V segment lost 5 bases, leaving 3 bases of the junction unmatched. Germline V gene lookup returns CDR1 SGHTA and CDR2 FQGNSA. CDR3 length equals 13 residues. CDR3 in amino acids: CASSPGGAYEQYF. For the CDR3, the DNA is TGTGCCAGCAGCCCGGGGGGAGCCTACGAGCAGTACTTC.

V usage is TRBV27 and J usage is TRBJ1-5, with D perhaps TRBD1 (5 bases). This CDR3 spans 15 amino acids. Per germline, CDR1 MNHEY and CDR2 SMNVEV (reference sequence). V shed 5 bases and J shed 3 bases, with 14 bases lying between them. This chain's CDR3 is CASSPLRDDNQPQHF. Here the CDR3 DNA reads TGTGCCAGCAGTCCGCTCCGGGACGACAATCAGCCCCAGCATTTT.

The rearrangement links TRBV3-1 (or the pseudogene TRBV3-2) to TRBJ2-5; 13 bases line up with TRBD2. Per germline, CDR1 LGHDT and CDR2 YNNKEL (reference sequence). The V segment lost 1 base and the J segment 4 bases; nucleotides outside the gene matches: 9. This CDR3 comprises 18 residues. This CDR3 reads CASSQGADRLAGGETQYF. The CDR3 DNA sequence: TGTGCCAGCAGCCAAGGCGCCGATCGACTAGCGGGGGGAGAGACCCAGTACTTC.

The chain couples TRBV2 to TRBJ1-6; no definite D call. This CDR3 region has 15 residues. V was pared by 6 bases and J by 0 bases, with 9 bases between. CDR1 SNHLY and CDR2 FYNNEI come from the germline V gene. The CDR3 bases are TGTGCCAGCAGCCAGGAGAGCTCCTATAATTCACCCCTCCACTTT. The encoded protein is CASSQESSYNSPLHF.

Comments on this clone: The junction departs from the called germline gene at one end, perhaps through a read error. The rearrangement uses TRBV12-5 and TRBJ1-5, with D uncertain. From germline, CDR1 is LGHNT and CDR2 FRNRAP. The CDR3 is 15 residues long. In DNA form, the CDR3 reads TGTGCTAGTGGTTTGGAGGGCACAGTGAATCGGCCCCAGCATTTT. Its translation: CASGLEGTVNRPQHF.

The chain uses TRBV18 and TRBJ1-2; D is ambiguous. Germline values: CDR1 KGHSH, CDR2 LQKENI. The CDR3 extends over 13 amino acids. V dropped 2 bases and J dropped 8 bases, with 12 bases sitting between them. CDR3 amino acids: CASSPEGQRGYTF. The CDR3 nucleotides read TGTGCCAGCTCACCAGAGGGTCAGCGCGGCTACACCTTC.

The chain couples TRBV4-2 to TRBJ2-3; TRBD2 agrees at 8 bases. J gave up 1 base and V 1 base, and 1 base lay outside the gene matches. CDR3 length: 15 residues. The germline V gene has CDR1 LGHNA and CDR2 YNFKEQ. The CDR3 DNA reads as TGTGCCAGCAGCCAAGCGGGGGGGGGCACAGATACGCAGTATTTT. Its translation: CASSQAGGGTDTQYF.